This TCR beta chain came from a study of metastatic and nonmetastatic thyroid tumors (dated by TCRdb to the early 2020s). Broadly, across the study: The researchers compared repertoires between peripheral blood samples and tumor or nodule tissue samples from patients with malignant or benign thyroid disease. Here is what the overall study found, with its caveats: TCR beta diversity was reported as significantly higher in malignant tumors than in benign nodules, in both blood and tumor samples.

Before undergoing thyroid surgery, none of the patients had been given any kind of treatment. Using T-cell receptor beta sequencing, the researchers looked back retrospectively at clinical samples from patients, gathered between about 2012 and 2018. The library relied on PCR. The sequencing machine was an Illumina HiSeq 4000. The TCR beta-chain CDR3 region of each patient was profiled by high-throughput sequencing. Regarding the original processing steps: Drawing on CDR3 differences between clinicopathological groups, the researchers built a classifier meant to tell apart patients with distant-metastatic papillary thyroid cancer. Repertoire diversity was assessed with the Shannon index, and tumor-blood repertoire similarity with the Morisita-Horn index. TCRdb trimmed public reads at Q25 via fastp, called clones via MiXCR and kept in-frame beta chains. None of the V and J calls come from the authors' own analysis; TCRdb made them. This sample lists 50,000 to 65,000 clones; under 20% were detected once. The ten largest make up about 3% of the sample.

Many counts were recorded for this clone. The antigen it binds to is not known. No much larger clone is present one base from it, and per-base qualities are unavailable. The CDR3 measures 16 amino acids from cysteine to phenylalanine. Solely the CDR3 DNA is kept, with 48 bases framed from the first base. The CDR1 and CDR2 encoded by the germline V gene are MGHDK and SYGVNS. At the junction V is shortened by 3 bases and J by 0 bases, with 12 bases in between. The source material was blood. This clonotype was sampled from a female donor with papillary thyroid cancer or a benign thyroid nodule (not recorded which). Some clones in this sample may be carry-over from other donors' samples. Recombination joined TRBV25-1 with TRBJ2-1, with the D gene not clear enough to name. The CDR3 region has the sequence CASSELADSSYNEQFF. The bases read TGTGCCAGCAGTGAGTTAGCTGATAGCTCCTACAATGAGCAGTTCTTC.